The text below deals with one TCR beta chain. Its antigen is not identified. The sample originates from a study of response to subunit inactivated influenza vaccine. TCRdb re-called the RT-PCR reads through MiXCR, storing one row per CDR3 protein. The sample shows about 150,000 distinct CDR3 sequences, roughly a tenth of them seen only once. Study results and caveats: It was suggested by the authors that few new T cells are recruited by each seasonal influenza vaccination.

V was trimmed by 6 bases and J by 2 bases, leaving 13 bases between them. The CDR3 contains 14 residues. The receptor was derived from a man between 50 and 69 years old who received an inactivated influenza vaccine. V usage is TRBV12-3 or TRBV12-4 and J usage is TRBJ2-5, with D possibly TRBD1 on 5 matching bases. This specimen was CD8+ T cells sorted from PBMCs, taken less than 30 months after vaccination. For the CDR3, the DNA is TGTGCCAGCAGATATGACAGCAATCAAGAGACCCAGTACTTC. Protein sequence: CASRYDSNQETQYF.